This T cell receptor (beta chain) was observed in a study of T cells in Graves' hyperthyroidism and ophthalmopathy. Background on the study: The blood sample was taken at first diagnosis, before treatment began.

Study results and limitations: Clonotypes that were expanded in thyroid above 0.001 mostly appeared in blood too.

Uncontrolled infection, other autoimmune disease, pregnancy or lactation excluded patients. J was trimmed by 2 bases and V by 3 bases; bases with no gene match: 6. Germline-derived CDR1 and CDR2 are SGDLS and YYNGEE. The CDR3 sequence is 15 residues long. This clonotype has ten or more counts. Its target is not known. From RNA transcripts, TCR beta CDR3 regions were amplified. TCR CDR3 underwent first-round RT-PCR with the HTBI primer set. TCRdb processed the multiplex PCR reads anew with MiXCR; each CDR3 protein has one entry. The sample includes nearly 250,000 distinct CDR3 sequences, about a sixth of them seen just once.

Sequencing input: blood. The V call is TRBV9, the J call TRBJ2-3; 7 bases agree with TRBD1. The clonotype comes from a woman in her late teens or twenties with Graves' ophthalmopathy. This CDR3 is CASSARTGDTDTQYF. The CDR3 DNA sequence: TGTGCCAGCAGCGCGAGGACAGGAGACACAGATACGCAGTATTTT.